Detailed here is one T cell receptor beta chain. Antigen unknown. Sequencing was performed with immunoSEQ multiplex PCR; in TCRdb, only in-frame clones are kept and a portion is missing. The sample holds about 4,600 clones, more than 75% seen once. The data originate from a study of immune cell composition in non-small cell lung cancer. Study findings and constraints: Tumour-associated clones >0.5% occurred in under 35% of adenocarcinomas, less than 80% of squamous. Tumour TCR-beta clonality was not significantly tied to smoking pack-years. Dominant in vivo tumour-associated clones were not shown to share tumour-reactive sequences. Lung adenocarcinomas had lower top 10 clone scores and clonality than squamous tumours.

The CDR3 loop spans 17 amino acids. Germline CDR1 reads LGHNA; CDR2 reads YSLEER. V was shortened by 0 bases and J by 3 bases, with 15 bases between the two germline ends. The sequenced material came from lung tumor tissue. The chain joins TRBV4-3 to TRBJ1-5; no reliable D call. This TCR was sampled from a human donor with non-small cell lung cancer. DNA of the CDR3: TGCGCCAGCAGCCAAGATCTGGGGAGGTTCCACAATCAGCCCCAGCATTTT. Translation gives CASSQDLGRFHNQPQHF.